The T cell receptor beta chain described here comes from a study of blood T cell repertoires in COVID-19. Germline lookup yields CDR1 SGDLS and CDR2 YYNGEE. V was clipped by 5 bases and J by 4 bases; unmatched bases: 5. This CDR3 has 15 residues. Sequencing was performed with immunoSEQ multiplex PCR; in TCRdb, only in-frame clones are kept and a portion is missing. The sample contains roughly 500,000 clones, 85% to 90% of which appear only once. This sequence joins TRBV9 and TRBJ2-1, with 11 bases that match TRBD2. Sequenced material: peripheral blood. The receptor's source is a man younger than 30 with COVID-19, enrolled during active disease. The DNA of the CDR3 is TGTGCCAGCAGAAGCACTAGCGGGGGTTACAATGAGCAGTTCTTC. Translated: CASRSTSGGYNEQFF.